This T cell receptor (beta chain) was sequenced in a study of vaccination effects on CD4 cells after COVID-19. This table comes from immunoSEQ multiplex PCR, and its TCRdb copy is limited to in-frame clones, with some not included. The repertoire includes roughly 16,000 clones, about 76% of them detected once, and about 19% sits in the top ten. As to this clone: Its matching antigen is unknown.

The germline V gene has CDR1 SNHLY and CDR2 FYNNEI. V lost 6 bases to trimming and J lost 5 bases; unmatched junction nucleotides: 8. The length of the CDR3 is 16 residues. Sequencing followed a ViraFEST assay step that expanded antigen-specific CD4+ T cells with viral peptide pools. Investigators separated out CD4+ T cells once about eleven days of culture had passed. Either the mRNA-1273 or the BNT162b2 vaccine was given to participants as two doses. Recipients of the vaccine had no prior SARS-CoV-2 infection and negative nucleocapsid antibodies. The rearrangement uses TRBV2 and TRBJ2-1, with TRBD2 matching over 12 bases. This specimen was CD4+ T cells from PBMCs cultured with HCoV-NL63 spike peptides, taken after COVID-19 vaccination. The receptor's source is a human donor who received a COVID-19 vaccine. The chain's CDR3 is CASSYQLAGGNNEQFF. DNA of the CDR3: TGTGCCAGCAGCTACCAACTAGCGGGGGGTAACAATGAGCAGTTCTTC.